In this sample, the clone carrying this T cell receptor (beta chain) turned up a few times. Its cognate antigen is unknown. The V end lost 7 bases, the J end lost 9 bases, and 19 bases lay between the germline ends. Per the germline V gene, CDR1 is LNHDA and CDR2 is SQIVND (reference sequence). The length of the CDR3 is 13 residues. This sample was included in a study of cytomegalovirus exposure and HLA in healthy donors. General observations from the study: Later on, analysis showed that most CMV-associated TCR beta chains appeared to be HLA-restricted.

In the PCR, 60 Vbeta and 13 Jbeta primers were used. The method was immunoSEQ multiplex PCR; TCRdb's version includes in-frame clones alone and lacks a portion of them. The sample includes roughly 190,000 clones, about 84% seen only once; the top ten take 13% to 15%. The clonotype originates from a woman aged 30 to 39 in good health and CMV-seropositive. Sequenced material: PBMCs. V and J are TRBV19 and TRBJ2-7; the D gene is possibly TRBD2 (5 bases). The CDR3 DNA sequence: TGTGCCAGTATGCCCCGCGGAGGAGGAAGGCAGTACTTC. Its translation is CASMPRGGGRQYF.